A selection of T cell receptor beta chains follows, all from one sample in a study of blood T cell repertoires in COVID-19. The repertoire was sequenced with immunoSEQ multiplex PCR; TCRdb's copy has only in-frame clones and lacks some. The data contain hundreds of thousands of clones, around 90% of them singletons. Sample: peripheral blood. The receptors stem from a young man with active or convalescent COVID-19. The CDR3 runs from the conserved cysteine through the conserved F or W. The D gene is left open where the match is weak. Clone size is not always given. Where it is, it says once, few, many or a class for expanded clones.

clone size	D gene	V gene	J gene	CDR3 protein	CDR3 DNA
NA	NA	TRBV23-1	TRBJ1-2	CAILKRFIGYGYTF	TGCGCCATCCTAAAGAGATTTATTGGCTATGGCTACACCTTC
NA	NA	TRBV19	TRBJ1-4	CASSIGREKLFF	TGTGCCAGTAGTATAGGTCGGGAAAAACTGTTTTTT
NA	TRBD1	TRBV11-3	TRBJ1-1	CASSFRDSTEAFF	TGTGCCAGCAGCTTCCGGGACAGTACTGAAGCTTTCTTT
once	NA	TRBV11-2	TRBJ2-1	CASSLSPGNYNEQFF	TGTGCCAGCAGCTTATCTCCGGGGAACTACAATGAGCAGTTCTTC
NA	TRBD1	TRBV7-2	TRBJ1-5	CASSQSSGQGGNQPQHF	TGTGCCAGCAGCCAAAGCTCGGGACAGGGTGGCAATCAGCCCCAGCATTTT
NA	NA	TRBV5-5	TRBJ2-1	CASSLAGITNEQFF	TGTGCCAGCAGCTTGGCGGGGATCACCAATGAGCAGTTCTTC
NA	NA	TRBV28	TRBJ1-1	CASSFGRGTSGTEAFF	TGTGCCAGCAGTTTCGGCAGGGGAACTTCCGGGACTGAAGCTTTCTTT
NA	NA	TRBV30	TRBJ2-2	CAWSVLIRGELFF	TGTGCCTGGAGTGTTCTCATTCGGGGGGAGCTGTTTTTT
NA	NA	TRBV14	TRBJ1-2	CASSQAMNYGYTF	TGTGCCAGCAGCCAAGCAATGAACTATGGCTACACCTTC
NA	TRBD1	TRBV9	TRBJ2-1	CASSPLTGDFNEQFF	TGTGCCAGCAGCCCTCTGACAGGGGATTTCAATGAGCAGTTCTTC
few	NA	TRBV7-8	TRBJ1-1	CASTRGSNTEAFF	TGTGCCTCGACAAGGGGGTCGAACACTGAAGCTTTCTTT
once	TRBD2	TRBV9	TRBJ2-7	CASSGTSGKHEQYF	TGTGCCAGCAGTGGGACTAGCGGAAAGCACGAGCAGTACTTC
NA	NA	TRBV4-1	TRBJ1-2	CASSVEHVDGYTF	TGCGCCAGCAGCGTTGAGCATGTCGATGGCTACACCTTC
NA	TRBD1	TRBV27	TRBJ2-7	CASRELGQGPNEQYF	TGTGCCAGCAGGGAGCTCGGACAGGGTCCCAACGAGCAGTACTTC
NA	NA	TRBV9	TRBJ1-2	CASSASTGLQFYGYTF	TGTGCCAGCAGCGCTTCGACAGGCCTCCAATTCTATGGCTACACCTTC
NA	NA	TRBV9	TRBJ1-5	CASSGGNSNQPQHF	TGTGCCAGCAGTGGGGGGAATAGCAATCAGCCCCAGCATTTT
NA	NA	TRBV10-2	TRBJ1-2	CASSEYLQGTNYGYTF	TGCGCCAGCAGTGAATACTTACAGGGAACTAACTATGGCTACACCTTC
NA	NA	TRBV29-1	TRBJ1-1	CSVEMLDTVNTEAFF	TGCAGCGTTGAAATGTTGGACACCGTGAACACTGAAGCTTTCTTT
NA	NA	TRBV30	TRBJ1-1	CAWSVQRRTGTEAFF	TGTGCCTGGAGTGTACAAAGGCGGACGGGGACTGAAGCTTTCTTT
NA	NA	TRBV5-1	TRBJ2-1	CASSFRGNEQFF	TGCGCCAGCAGCTTCCGGGGTAATGAGCAGTTCTTC
few	TRBD1	TRBV9	TRBJ1-2	CASSVEGFAGQAYGYTF	TGTGCCAGCAGCGTAGAAGGGTTCGCTGGACAGGCCTATGGCTACACCTTC
NA	TRBD2	TRBV5-1	TRBJ2-5	CASRVSSGGAWETQYF	TGCGCCAGCAGGGTCTCTAGCGGGGGGGCCTGGGAGACCCAGTACTTC
NA	NA	TRBV1	TRBJ1-2	CTSSQETQKGHLYGYTF	TGCACCAGCAGCCAAGAGACCCAGAAAGGACACCTCTATGGCTACACCTTC
NA	NA	TRBV7-9	TRBJ1-5	CASSFNSNQPQHF	TGTGCCAGCAGCTTTAATAGCAATCAGCCCCAGCATTTT
NA	NA	TRBV9	TRBJ2-3	CASRRGEGHSEDTQYF	TGTGCCAGCAGGAGGGGGGAGGGCCATTCGGAGGATACGCAGTATTTT
NA	NA	TRBV10-3	TRBJ2-7	CAIRGQLYYEQYF	TGTGCCATCAGGGGACAACTATACTACGAGCAGTACTTC
NA	TRBD1	TRBV7-2	TRBJ2-1	CASSPSHGQGYHEQFF	TGTGCCAGCAGCCCGAGCCATGGACAGGGCTACCATGAGCAGTTCTTC
once	TRBD2	TRBV6-1	TRBJ2-5	CASSDSGSGGPETQYF	TGTGCCAGCAGTGATTCGGGTAGCGGGGGTCCGGAGACCCAGTACTTC
NA	NA	TRBV28	TRBJ2-1	CASSFPRRYNEQFF	TGTGCCAGCAGTTTTCCCAGGAGGTACAATGAGCAGTTCTTC
NA	TRBD2	TRBV7-6	TRBJ2-1	CASSLGTSGGTHYNEQFF	TGTGCCAGCAGCTTAGGGACTAGCGGGGGGACCCACTACAATGAGCAGTTCTTC
NA	NA	TRBV5-1	TRBJ1-2	CASSSQGEYGYTF	TGCGCCAGCAGCTCACAGGGAGAATATGGCTACACCTTC
NA	TRBD2	TRBV10-3	TRBJ2-7	CAIIETSGRRGYEQYF	TGTGCCATCATAGAGACTAGCGGGAGAAGGGGCTACGAGCAGTACTTC
once	NA	TRBV30	TRBJ1-2	CATSGDTNYGYTF	TGTGCCACTTCAGGGGACACGAACTATGGCTACACCTTC
NA	TRBD1	TRBV2	TRBJ1-5	CASSGTGDQPQHF	TGTGCCAGCAGTGGGACAGGGGATCAGCCCCAGCATTTT
NA	TRBD2	TRBV11-1	TRBJ2-7	CASSSPPTSGSYEQYF	TGTGCCAGCAGCTCGCCACCAACTAGCGGGAGTTACGAGCAGTACTTC
NA	TRBD1	TRBV24-1	TRBJ1-5	CATSDQGTGFGPQHF	TGTGCCACCAGTGATCAAGGGACAGGGTTCGGGCCCCAGCATTTT
once	NA	TRBV2	TRBJ2-5	CASSRETQYF	TGTGCCAGCAGCAGAGAGACCCAGTACTTC
NA	TRBD1	TRBV5-1	TRBJ2-7	CASSFGQGRNEQYF	TGCGCCAGCAGCTTCGGACAGGGGCGAAACGAGCAGTACTTC
NA	TRBD1	TRBV5-1	TRBJ2-5	CASSPTGTETQYF	TGCGCCAGCAGCCCGACAGGGACAGAGACCCAGTACTTC
NA	NA	TRBV9	TRBJ2-6	CASSARASGANVLTF	TGTGCCAGCAGCGCCAGGGCCTCTGGGGCCAACGTCCTGACTTTC
NA	NA	TRBV19	TRBJ1-5	CASSIWRGISNQPQHF	TGTGCCAGTAGTATTTGGAGGGGTATAAGCAATCAGCCCCAGCATTTT
NA	NA	TRBV28	TRBJ1-5	CASSAGAYSNQPQHF	TGTGCCAGCAGTGCGGGAGCTTATAGCAATCAGCCCCAGCATTTT
NA	TRBD1	TRBV7-8	TRBJ1-6	CASSYPKTGAYNSPLHF	TGTGCCAGCAGCTACCCGAAGACAGGGGCTTATAATTCACCCCTCCACTTT
NA	NA	TRBV4-1	TRBJ2-3	CASSQQIHGDTQYF	TGCGCCAGCAGCCAACAAATTCACGGGGATACGCAGTATTTT
NA	TRBD2	TRBV11-2	TRBJ2-1	CASRRTSVEQFF	TGTGCCAGCAGGCGAACTAGCGTTGAGCAGTTCTTC
once	TRBD2	TRBV4-3	TRBJ2-3	CASSQAGGPSDTQYF	TGCGCCAGCAGCCAAGCGGGAGGGCCTTCAGATACGCAGTATTTT
NA	TRBD1	TRBV7-9	TRBJ2-2	CASSYSRTGSTGELFF	TGTGCCAGCAGCTATTCTCGGACAGGTTCCACCGGGGAGCTGTTTTTT
once	NA	TRBV6-5	TRBJ2-3	CASTRRGAVTDTQYF	TGTGCCAGCACCCGCCGGGGAGCGGTAACAGATACGCAGTATTTT
once	NA	TRBV7-9	TRBJ2-2	CASSFTDSNTGELFF	TGTGCCAGCAGCTTCACAGATTCGAACACCGGGGAGCTGTTTTTT
once	NA	TRBV6-2/TRBV6-3	TRBJ1-1	CASSYEWNTEAFF	TGTGCCAGCAGTTATGAGTGGAACACTGAAGCTTTCTTT
NA	TRBD1	TRBV10-3	TRBJ1-5	CAISESRQDRVNQPQHF	TGTGCCATCAGTGAGTCGAGACAGGACAGGGTTAATCAGCCCCAGCATTTT
NA	NA	TRBV9	TRBJ1-5	CASSVGRGVSNQPQHF	TGTGCCAGCAGCGTCGGCCGGGGGGTTAGCAATCAGCCCCAGCATTTT
once	NA	TRBV19	TRBJ1-1	CASSITPGNTEAFF	TGTGCCAGTAGTATTACTCCAGGGAACACTGAAGCTTTCTTT